A single sample is the source of the 24 T cell receptor beta chains below, sequenced in a study of blood T cell repertoires in COVID-19. TCRdb keeps only in-frame clones here, not all; method: immunoSEQ multiplex PCR. The repertoire includes some 170,000 clones, approximately 86% of them detected once, and 1.5% to 2% sits in the top ten. What was sequenced was peripheral blood. All receptors come from a woman in her fifties or sixties with acute or convalescent COVID-19.

The V call is TRBV9, the J call TRBJ2-5; 12 bases map to TRBD2. Germline V CDR1 and CDR2: SGDLS, YYNGEE. The CDR3 runs 17 residues. Unmatched junction bases numbered 6, after V lost 2 bases and J lost 1 base. The CDR3 is CASSVGTSGGIQETQYF. The DNA for the CDR3 is TGTGCCAGCAGCGTCGGAACTAGCGGGGGGATCCAAGAGACCCAGTACTTC.

The chain carries TRBV4-3 and TRBJ2-7, with TRBD1 matching 7 bases. This CDR3 is built from 16 residues. CDR1 is LGHNA, CDR2 YSLEER, per germline. The V and J ends lost 0 bases and 2 bases, in that order; junction bases with no gene match: 7. CDR3 sequence reads: CASSQDMTGNPYEQYF. CDR3 in DNA: TGCGCCAGCAGCCAAGATATGACAGGGAACCCCTACGAGCAGTACTTC.

The rearrangement uses TRBV5-1 and TRBJ1-1; 10 positions match TRBD1. Germline V gene lookup returns CDR1 SGHRS and CDR2 YFSETQ. V shed 2 bases, J shed 4 bases, and the junction held 5 bases outside the gene matches. The CDR3 is 15 residues long. The CDR3 protein is CASSLGTGEATEAFF. The CDR3 DNA follows: TGCGCCAGCAGCTTAGGGACAGGGGAGGCCACTGAAGCTTTCTTT.

The V gene is TRBV11-2, the J gene TRBJ2-7, with 8 bases identical to TRBD2. V lost 6 bases and J lost 6; bases outside the gene matches: 10. This CDR3 is 14 amino acids long. CDR1 SGHAT and CDR2 FQNNGV come from the germline V gene. This CDR3 reads CASSISGGPSEQYF. CDR3 bases: TGTGCCAGCAGTATCTCGGGAGGGCCAAGCGAGCAGTACTTC.

In DNA, the CDR3 is TGTGCCAGCAGCGTAGAAAGCGGGGGCGATGGCTACACCTTC. It encodes CASSVESGGDGYTF. The J gene is TRBJ1-2, the V gene TRBV9; maybe TRBD1 (6 bases). CDR3 size: 14 residues. The germline V gene has CDR1 SGDLS and CDR2 YYNGEE. Trimming pared 0 bases from V and 6 bases from J, leaving 12 bases between.

The chain carries TRBV6-6 and TRBJ1-3, with D possibly matching TRBD1 (5 bases). There are 14 residues in the CDR3. The germline V and J ends were trimmed by 6 bases and 0 bases, with 9 bases remaining between them. Germline lookup yields CDR1 MNHNY and CDR2 SVGAGI (reference sequence). DNA for the CDR3: TGTGCCAGCAGACAGGACCTCTCTGGAAACACCATATATTTT. Its translation is CASRQDLSGNTIYF.

This clone was counted between two and nine times. An end of the junction does not agree with germline; a read error may underlie this. The chain combines TRBV6-5 with TRBJ2-1; D tentatively reads TRBD1 or TRBD2 (6 bases each). Germline values: CDR1 MNHEY, CDR2 SVGAGI. The CDR3 runs to 12 residues. The DNA for the CDR3 is TGTGCCTGCAGGGGACTCGGGAATGAGCAGTTCTTC. It translates to CACRGLGNEQFF.

The J gene is TRBJ1-2, the V gene TRBV6-6; the D is unclear. The V end lost 0 bases, the J end lost 6 bases, and 11 bases lay between the germline ends. This CDR3 is 14 amino acids long. CDR1 is MNHNY and CDR2 is SVGAGI in the germline V gene (reference sequence). The CDR3 protein is CASSYSREMDGYTF. The CDR3 DNA sequence: TGTGCCAGCAGTTACTCGAGGGAAATGGATGGCTACACCTTC.

This sequence joins TRBV3-1 (or the pseudogene TRBV3-2) and TRBJ1-6, with TRBD1 as a possible D gene (6 bases). The CDR3 is made up of 17 amino acids. Germline V lookup: CDR1 LGHDT, CDR2 YNNKEL (reference sequence). Deletions cut 3 bases from V and 10 bases from J, with 22 bases between. Written as DNA, the CDR3 is TGTGCCAGCAGCCAGGAGACCCCACAGGGAATGGGCTCACCCCTCCACTTT. Protein: CASSQETPQGMGSPLHF.

J is TRBJ2-2 and V is TRBV9, with TRBD2 matching over 7 bases. Trimming cost V 4 bases and J 3 bases; bases outside gene matches: 3. This CDR3 has 14 residues. Germline V lookup: CDR1 SGDLS, CDR2 YYNGEE. This chain's CDR3 is CASSSGTYTGELFF. CDR3 nucleotides: TGTGCCAGCAGCAGCGGGACCTACACCGGGGAGCTGTTTTTT.

The table lists this clone with a count of one. The rearrangement uses TRBV5-4 and TRBJ2-7; 9 bases match TRBD1. The junction had 10 bases not matched to a gene; V was cut back by 3 bases and J by 3 bases. CDR3 length: 16 residues. In germline, CDR1 is SGHNT, CDR2 YYREEE (reference sequence). DNA of the CDR3: TGTGCCAGCAGCTCAAATACCGGGACAGGGAACTACGAGCAGTACTTC. This encodes CASSSNTGTGNYEQYF.

J is TRBJ1-5 and V is TRBV6-5; 8 positions match TRBD1. Germline V gene data show CDR1 as MNHEY and CDR2 as SVGAGI. The CDR3 sequence is 14 residues long. J was trimmed by 4 bases and V by 4 bases; bases with no gene match: 3. The DNA for the CDR3 is TGTGCCAGCAGTTTGACAGGGGAAAATCAGCCCCAGCATTTT. Translating it yields CASSLTGENQPQHF.

The gene calls are TRBV27 and TRBJ2-7; D might be TRBD1 (6 bases). Germline CDR1 reads MNHEY; CDR2 reads SMNVEV (reference sequence). Trimming took off 2 bases at V and 0 bases at J, with 11 bases between the two ends. The CDR3 is 15 amino acids. The CDR3 bases are TGTGCCAGCAGTTTAAAGGGACACCGCTCCTACGAGCAGTACTTC. Amino acids: CASSLKGHRSYEQYF.

This clone was counted a single time. J is TRBJ2-3 and V is TRBV5-4; 8 bases line up with TRBD2. Trimming removed 0 bases from V and 1 base from J; junction bases left unmatched: 7. Germline CDR1 SGHNT, CDR2 YYREEE (reference sequence). The CDR3 sequence is 17 residues long. CDR3 in amino acids: CASSLVGLVAGTDTQYF. CDR3 in DNA: TGTGCCAGCAGCTTGGTGGGACTAGTGGCTGGCACAGATACGCAGTATTTT.

This clone has only one observation. The CDR3 here is CASSDRVLLGSPLHF. CDR3 DNA sequence: TGCGCCAGCAGTGACAGGGTCCTTCTAGGTTCACCCCTCCACTTT. The chain carries TRBV10-2 and TRBJ1-6; perhaps TRBD1 as D (5 bases). Germline CDR1 is WSHSY and CDR2 is SAAADI. The CDR3 is 15 amino acids. V was trimmed by 3 bases and J by 9 bases, leaving 15 bases between them.

V is TRBV24-1 and J is TRBJ1-6; 9 bases fit TRBD1. Germline trimming cut 3 bases from V and 6 bases from J; bases unmatched to any gene: 5. The germline V gene encodes CDR1 KGHDR and CDR2 SFDVKD. The length of the CDR3 is 16 residues. CDR3 DNA sequence: TGTGCCACCAGTGATCCGGGACAGGGACCTAATTCACCCCTCCACTTT. Its translation is CATSDPGQGPNSPLHF.

This clone was seen only a few times. CDR3 sequence (DNA): TGTGCCAGTAGTATTGGGACAGCATATAATGAAAAACTGTTTTTT. This translates into CASSIGTAYNEKLFF. The rearrangement joins TRBV19 to TRBJ1-4; 7 bases map to TRBD1. The germline gives CDR1 LNHDA, CDR2 SQIVND (reference sequence). The CDR3 has 15 residues. V was pared by 3 bases and J by 4 bases, with 5 bases of the junction left unmatched. The variable domain in full, completed from reference TRBV19 and TRBJ1-4, reads DGGITQSPKYLFRKEGQNVTLSCEQNLNHDAMYWYRQDPGQGLRLIYYSQIVNDFQKGDIAEGYSVSREKKESFPLTVTSAQKNPTAFYLCASSIGTAYNEKLFFGSGTQLSVL.

The chain couples TRBV11-3 to TRBJ2-2, with 13 bases fitting TRBD2. J lost 6 bases, V lost 4 bases, and 5 bases had no gene match. This CDR3 is built from 16 residues. Germline V gene lookup returns CDR1 SGHNT and CDR2 YENEEA. The CDR3 DNA sequence: TGTGCCAGCAGCTCTCGACTAGCGGGAGGATCCGGGGAGCTGTTTTTT. Translating it yields CASSSRLAGGSGELFF.

The gene calls are TRBV13 and TRBJ2-3; 8 bases line up with TRBD1. The CDR3 spans 15 residues. The J segment lost 5 bases and the V segment lost 0 bases, leaving 4 bases of the junction unmatched. In germline, CDR1 is PRHDT, CDR2 FYEKMQ (reference sequence). The CDR3: CASSLGQGVIDTQYF. The CDR3 DNA sequence: TGTGCCAGCAGCTTAGGACAGGGGGTAATAGATACGCAGTATTTT.

V usage is TRBV18 and J usage is TRBJ2-3, with D perhaps matching TRBD1 (6 bases). V lost 2 bases and J lost 1, with 19 bases in between. The CDR3 has 18 amino acids. CDR1 and CDR2 from the germline V gene are KGHSH and LQKENI. DNA for the CDR3: TGTGCCAGCTCACCAGGGCAGGGGTCCGCTCCTCGCACAGATACGCAGTATTTT. Amino acids: CASSPGQGSAPRTDTQYF.

The chain carries TRBV6-2 or TRBV6-3 and TRBJ2-2; possible D gene TRBD2, 5 bases. The CDR3 sequence is 17 residues long. Trimming took off 2 bases at V and 1 base at J, with 14 bases between the two ends. In germline, CDR1 is MNHEY, CDR2 SVGEGT. The CDR3 DNA reads TGTGCCAGCAGTTACATACCCCCGAGGGAGAACACCGGGGAGCTGTTTTTT. This sequence encodes CASSYIPPRENTGELFF.

The gene calls are TRBV28 and TRBJ2-1; TRBD2 matches 8 bases. The trim removed 6 bases at V and 2 bases at J, leaving 9 bases unmatched. This CDR3 spans 16 amino acids. Germline V gene lookup returns CDR1 MDHEN and CDR2 SYDVKM. As DNA, the CDR3 is TGTGCCAGCAGCCCCCATAGCGGGGAAACCTACAATGAGCAGTTCTTC. Encoded protein: CASSPHSGETYNEQFF. The full variable domain, with the rest looked up from reference TRBV28 and TRBJ2-1, is DVKVTQSSRYLVKRTGEKVFLECVQDMDHENMFWYRQDPGLGLRLIYFSYDVKMKEKGDIPEGYSVSREKKERFSLILESASTNQTSMYLCASSPHSGETYNEQFFGPGTRLTVL.

This rearrangement joins TRBV10-3 to TRBJ2-1; 9 bases map to TRBD2. Germline-derived CDR1 and CDR2 are ENHRY and SYGVKD. The CDR3 runs to 15 residues. The V and J ends lost 2 bases and 4 bases, in that order; junction bases with no gene match: 3. CDR3 amino acids: CAISEAGGPYNEQFF. The CDR3 DNA reads TGTGCCATCAGTGAGGCGGGAGGGCCTTACAATGAGCAGTTCTTC.

The CDR3 region has the DNA TGTGCCAGCAGCCCACCTAGCGGGGGCTCCTACAATGAGCAGTTCTTC. Translating gives CASSPPSGGSYNEQFF. The rearrangement links TRBV5-6 to TRBJ2-1; 10 bases are a match to TRBD2. Trimming at V came to 4 bases and at J to 0 bases, leaving 4 bases not matched to a gene. The CDR3 is 16 residues long. In germline, CDR1 is SGHDT, CDR2 YYEEEE.